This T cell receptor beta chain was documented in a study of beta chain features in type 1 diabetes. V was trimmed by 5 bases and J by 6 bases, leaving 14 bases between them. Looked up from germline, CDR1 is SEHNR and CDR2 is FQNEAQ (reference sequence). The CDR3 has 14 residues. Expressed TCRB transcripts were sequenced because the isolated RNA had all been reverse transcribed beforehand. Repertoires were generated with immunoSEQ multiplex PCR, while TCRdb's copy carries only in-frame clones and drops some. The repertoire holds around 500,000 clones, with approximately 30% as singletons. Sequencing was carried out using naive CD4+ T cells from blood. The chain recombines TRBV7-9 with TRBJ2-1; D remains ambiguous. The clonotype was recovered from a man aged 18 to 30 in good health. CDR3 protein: CASSPNGPLNEQFF. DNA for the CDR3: TGTGCCAGCAGCCCTAACGGACCCCTCAATGAGCAGTTCTTC.